The clone carrying this TCR beta chain was seen once. The sample is drawn from a study of technical replicates of blood from several donors. Sequencing used immunoSEQ multiplex PCR; TCRdb keeps in-frame clones, though not all of them. The sample includes about 90,000 clones, around 94% seen only once; the top ten take around 0.25%. CDR1 is SGHRS, CDR2 YFSETQ, per germline. The CDR3 is 15 residues long. V dropped 5 bases and J dropped 0; count of bases not matched to a gene: 5. The clonotype originates from a human donor in good health. The rearrangement links TRBV5-1 to TRBJ2-1, with 7 positions matching TRBD1. Sequencing input: T cells isolated from PBMCs. Here the CDR3 reads CASSFTGVSYNEQFF. The CDR3 DNA reads TGCGCCAGCAGTTTTACAGGGGTCTCCTACAATGAGCAGTTCTTC. Supplemented by reference TRBV5-1 and TRBJ2-1, the full variable domain reads KAGVTQTPRYLIKTRGQQVTLSCSPISGHRSVSWYQQTPGQGLQFLFEYFSETQRNKGNFPGRFSGRQFSNSRSEMNVSTLELGDSALYLCASSFTGVSYNEQFFGPGTRLTVL.